The rows below give T cell receptor beta chains drawn from one sample of a study of shared clonotypes between healthy human individuals. Produced via immunoSEQ multiplex PCR; TCRdb's table is partial and in-frame only. Found here are about 690,000 clones, around 90% of them singletons; the top ten hold about 34%. The sample was memory CD8+ T cells from PBMCs. All receptors derive from a man aged 18 to 30 in good health. Some clones in this sample may be carry-over from other donors' samples. The conserved cysteine and the conserved F or W are not part of the CDR3 here. Each record gives: V gene, D gene, CDR3 protein. The D gene is left open where the match is weak.

V: TRBV7-6; D: NA; CDR3: AIVDGGSNEQF
V: TRBV10-3; D: NA; CDR3: AISEPPDSQQY
V: TRBV27; D: NA; CDR3: ASSLRWGDTEAF
V: TRBV11-2; D: NA; CDR3: ASSLSGELF
V: TRBV7-9; D: NA; CDR3: ASSSQGHYEQY
V: TRBV19; D: NA; CDR3: ASSSPGGGAYEQY
V: TRBV7-2; D: NA; CDR3: ASSPAGDTQY
V: TRBV4-1; D: TRBD2; CDR3: ASSQGTSERRYNEQF
V: TRBV7-9; D: TRBD2; CDR3: ASSPRAGGSFNEQF
V: TRBV10-3; D: NA; CDR3: AISETKGVGTDTQY
V: TRBV16; D: NA; CDR3: ASSQYPDSYEQY
V: TRBV30; D: NA; CDR3: AWSQTMNTEAF
V: TRBV4-3; D: TRBD1; CDR3: ASSQDWRTGTYGYT
V: TRBV27; D: NA; CDR3: ASSLSIGLEQF
V: TRBV5-4; D: TRBD2; CDR3: ASSPRFSSGGKNEQF
V: TRBV19; D: TRBD1; CDR3: ASSIQGVGYNEQF
V: TRBV9; D: TRBD1; CDR3: ASSVAVARGLDIQY
V: TRBV7-9; D: TRBD2; CDR3: ASSYPISGRSPDTQY
V: TRBV5-8; D: NA; CDR3: ASRPPGYEQY
V: TRBV5-6; D: NA; CDR3: ASSLAGADYGYT
V: TRBV28; D: NA; CDR3: ASSSTFEQY
V: TRBV4-3; D: NA; CDR3: ASSQGLGPYEQY
V: TRBV5-1; D: TRBD1; CDR3: ASSPLRTGIAYEQY
V: TRBV12-1; D: NA; CDR3: ASSIRTGINYGYT
V: TRBV29-1; D: NA; CDR3: SVIRDTQY
V: TRBV6-5; D: TRBD1; CDR3: ASSLGQGNEQF
V: TRBV27; D: NA; CDR3: ASKTGIRSPLH
V: TRBV10-3; D: TRBD2; CDR3: AISDGRESNRIAGDSYEQY
V: TRBV7-9; D: TRBD2; CDR3: ASSISTSGLDTQY